This T cell receptor (beta chain) was found in a study of Ad26.COV2.S vaccination and SARS-CoV-2 variants. This clone has only a few counts. Treatment here: roughly 20 received Ad26.COV2.S at low or high dose, single or two shots; several received placebo; per-sample allocation not given. Samples came from day 63 after the first vaccine or placebo injection. TCRdb's copy holds only in-frame clones and misses some; the assay was immunoSEQ multiplex PCR. Of about 350,000 clones listed, approximately 81% are singletons. Germline CDR1 reads KGHSY; CDR2 reads FQNENV. This CDR3 spans 14 amino acids. V was cut by 2 bases and J by 4 bases, with 11 bases left in between.

V gene TRBV16 combines with J gene TRBJ1-2, with D tentatively TRBD1 (6 bases). Sequences were derived from peripheral blood, sampled in a trial of Ad26.COV2.S vaccine versus placebo. This TCR derives from a person aged 18-65 years who received the Ad26.COV2.S COVID-19 vaccine or a placebo. The CDR3 nucleotides are TGTGCCAGCAGCCAACAGGGACAACCCTATGGCTACACCTTC. Translating gives CASSQQGQPYGYTF.